The 15 T cell receptor beta chains in this list originate from one sample, sequenced in a study of blood T cell repertoires in COVID-19 (TCRdb year 2020). The protocol used for the library was the immunoSEQ multiplex PCR assay. Held by TCRdb, this immuneACCESS table contains in-frame sequences only and omits some clones. Under half of the omission traces to an unresolved V gene where checked; the cause of the rest is unknown. The sample contains 230,000 or so clones, roughly 88% of them found a single time. The top ten clones comprise 1.4% of the sample. Source material: peripheral blood. The receptors come from a middle-aged woman who had recovered from COVID-19.

The chain links TRBV7-2 to TRBJ2-7; 7 bases are shared with TRBD1. The length of the CDR3 is 15 residues. CDR1 is SGHTA, CDR2 FQGNSA, per germline. Germline trimming cut 5 bases from V and 0 bases from J; bases unmatched to any gene: 7. CDR3 amino acids: CASSPGTATSYEQYF. The CDR3 nucleotides are TGTGCCAGCAGCCCCGGGACAGCGACCTCCTACGAGCAGTACTTC.

The V gene is TRBV6-6, the J gene TRBJ1-5, with D unclear. V lost 5 bases to trimming and J lost 8 bases, with 10 bases between them. The CDR3 runs 12 residues. Per the germline V gene, CDR1 is MNHNY and CDR2 is SVGAGI (reference sequence). In nucleotides, the CDR3 is TGTGCCAGCAGTGGCCCCTTTAAGCCCCAGCATTTT. Translation: CASSGPFKPQHF.

The rearrangement links TRBV7-9 to TRBJ1-2; tentatively, D is TRBD1 (5 bases). The CDR3 sequence is 18 residues long. Per germline, CDR1 SEHNR and CDR2 FQNEAQ (reference sequence). V was shortened by 3 bases and J by 5 bases, with 25 bases between the two germline ends. The CDR3 sequence: CASSFSPVGTVRDYGYTF. CDR3 DNA: TGTGCCAGCAGCTTTAGTCCTGTTGGGACTGTGAGGGATTATGGCTACACCTTC.

The chain combines TRBV19 with TRBJ2-6; perhaps TRBD1 as D (6 bases). The V end lost 7 bases, the J end lost 2 bases, and 12 bases lay between the germline ends. This CDR3 is built from 15 residues. Germline V gene data show CDR1 as LNHDA and CDR2 as SQIVND (reference sequence). The CDR3 is CASTPGVAGANVLTF. DNA of the CDR3: TGTGCCAGTACCCCAGGGGTGGCTGGGGCCAACGTCCTGACTTTC.

The rearrangement joins TRBV6-5 to TRBJ1-2; D perhaps matches TRBD1 (5 bases). Trimming took off 7 bases at V and 0 bases at J, with 15 bases between the two ends. The CDR3 contains 15 residues. Germline V gene data show CDR1 as MNHEY and CDR2 as SVGAGI. CDR3 sequence reads: CASTEGGAANYGYTF. The DNA for the CDR3 is TGTGCCAGCACCGAAGGAGGGGCAGCTAACTATGGCTACACCTTC.

The genes are TRBV27 and TRBJ2-1; 8 bases map to TRBD2. The germline gives CDR1 MNHEY, CDR2 SMNVEV (reference sequence). Trimming cost V 1 base and J 3 bases; bases outside gene matches: 11. CDR3 length: 18 amino acids. The CDR3 region is CASSLWSFSGDHYNEQFF. The DNA for the CDR3 is TGTGCCAGCAGTTTATGGTCCTTTAGCGGGGACCACTACAATGAGCAGTTCTTC.

This chain connects TRBV4-2 to TRBJ1-4; D gene unclear. Germline V gene lookup returns CDR1 LGHNA and CDR2 YNFKEQ. The CDR3 has 15 amino acids. The germline V and J ends were trimmed by 1 base and 4 bases, with 10 bases remaining between them. CDR3 nucleotides: TGTGCCAGCAGCCAAGGAGCGAGTATTAATGAAAAACTGTTTTTT. Protein sequence: CASSQGASINEKLFF.

The chain has TRBV5-1 and TRBJ1-2; TRBD1 matches 7 bases. The V segment lost 1 base and the J segment 6 bases; nucleotides outside the gene matches: 12. The germline CDR1 and CDR2 sequences are SGHRS and YFSETQ. The CDR3 runs 16 residues. CDR3 sequence: CASSLTDRDGLDGYTF. As DNA, the CDR3 is TGCGCCAGCAGCTTGACTGACAGGGATGGTCTGGATGGCTACACCTTC.

The chain recombines TRBV2 with TRBJ2-7; TRBD1 agrees at 10 bases. The CDR3 is 13 residues long. The germline V gene encodes CDR1 SNHLY and CDR2 FYNNEI. V gave up 7 bases and J gave up 4 bases; unmatched junction bases: 4. DNA for the CDR3: TGTGCCAGCAAGGGACAGGGGCATTACGAGCAGTACTTC. This encodes CASKGQGHYEQYF.

This clone was counted a few times. The chain links TRBV28 to TRBJ1-5; weak D call: TRBD1 (5 bases). V was cut by 6 bases and J by 5 bases, with 14 bases left in between. There are 14 residues in the CDR3. Germline V gene sequence: CDR1 MDHEN, CDR2 SYDVKM. The CDR3 DNA is TGTGCCAGCAGAGGCGACAGAACTTATCAGCCCCAGCATTTT. Protein product: CASRGDRTYQPQHF.

CDR3 DNA sequence: TGTGCCAGCAGGACTAGCGGGGACGGAAAGCAGTATTTT. It encodes CASRTSGDGKQYF. This chain uses TRBV2 with TRBJ2-3; 11 nucleotides line up with TRBD2. The CDR3 totals 13 residues. Germline CDR1 is SNHLY and CDR2 is FYNNEI. The V segment lost 6 bases and the J segment 11 bases; nucleotides outside the gene matches: 7.

The genes are TRBV2 and TRBJ1-2; unclear D gene. This CDR3 spans 14 amino acids. V was shortened by 4 bases and J by 2 bases, with 11 bases between the two germline ends. Germline V gives CDR1 SNHLY, CDR2 FYNNEI. Here the CDR3 reads CASSVSGRNYGYTF. DNA for the CDR3: TGTGCCAGCAGTGTGTCCGGGAGAAACTATGGCTACACCTTC.

V is TRBV5-6 and J is TRBJ2-5; D remains unclear. Trimming removed 1 base from V and 1 base from J, with 23 bases in between. The CDR3 spans 19 residues. Germline V gene data show CDR1 as SGHDT and CDR2 as YYEEEE. The CDR3 DNA reads TGTGCCAGCAGCTTGAGTGAGGTCATTAGTAAATTCAGCCAAGAGACCCAGTACTTC. This gives the protein CASSLSEVISKFSQETQYF.

The chain is built from TRBV6-1 and TRBJ1-5, with TRBD1 matching 7 bases. Per the germline V gene, CDR1 is MNHNS and CDR2 is SASEGT. The CDR3 length is 19 residues. V lost 4 bases to trimming and J lost 1 base; unmatched junction nucleotides: 16. The CDR3 sequence: CASSGLPKTGQVSNQPQHF. The CDR3 coding sequence is TGTGCCAGCAGTGGACTACCTAAGACAGGGCAAGTGAGCAATCAGCCCCAGCATTTT.

V usage is TRBV28 and J usage is TRBJ1-1; 9 positions agree with TRBD1. This CDR3 comprises 15 residues. Per germline, CDR1 MDHEN and CDR2 SYDVKM. J gave up 5 bases and V 4 bases, and 8 bases lay outside the gene matches. DNA for the CDR3: TGTGCCAGCAGTTCGAAAACAGGGGGCGTAACTGAAGCTTTCTTT. Amino acids: CASSSKTGGVTEAFF.